This T cell receptor (beta chain) was identified during a study of blood T cells in healthy people across ages. Primed by a sample-barcoded 5' primer and a J-beta primer mix, a second PCR proceeded for roughly 7 to 12 cycles. One entry per CDR3 protein results from TCRdb running MiXCR on the 5' RACE reads. The sample records 650,000 to 950,000 distinct CDR3 sequences, 40% to 50% being singletons. The CDR3 loop spans 11 amino acids. CDR1 SNHLY and CDR2 FYNNEI come from the germline V gene. Trimming removed 7 bases at V and 5 bases at J, with 9 bases between. This chain connects TRBV2 to TRBJ2-7; D remains ambiguous. Sequencing was performed on blood. The origin of this receptor is a man aged 55 to 70 in good health. The CDR3 sequence is CASNSLDEQYF. The CDR3 bases are TGTGCCAGCAATTCCCTAGACGAGCAGTACTTC.